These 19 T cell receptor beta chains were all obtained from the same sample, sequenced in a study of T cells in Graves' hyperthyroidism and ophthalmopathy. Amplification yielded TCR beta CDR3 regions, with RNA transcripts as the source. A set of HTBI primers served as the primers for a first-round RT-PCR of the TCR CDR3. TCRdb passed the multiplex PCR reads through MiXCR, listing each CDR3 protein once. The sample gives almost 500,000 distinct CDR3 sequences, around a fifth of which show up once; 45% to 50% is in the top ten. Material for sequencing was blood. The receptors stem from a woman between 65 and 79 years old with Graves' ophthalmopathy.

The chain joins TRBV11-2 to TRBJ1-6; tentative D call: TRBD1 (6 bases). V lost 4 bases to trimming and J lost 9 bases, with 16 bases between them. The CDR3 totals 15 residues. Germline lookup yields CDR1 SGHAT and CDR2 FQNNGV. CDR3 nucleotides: TGTGCCAGCAGCTCGGTCACAGGGCGGGGTTCACCCCTCCACTTT. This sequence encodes CASSSVTGRGSPLHF.

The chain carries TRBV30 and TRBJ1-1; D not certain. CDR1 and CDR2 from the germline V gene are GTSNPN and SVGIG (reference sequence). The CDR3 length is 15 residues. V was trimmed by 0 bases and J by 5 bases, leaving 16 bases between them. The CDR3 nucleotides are TGTGCCTGGAGTGTACCGGCAGGAGTAAGGACTGAAGCTTTCTTT. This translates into CAWSVPAGVRTEAFF.

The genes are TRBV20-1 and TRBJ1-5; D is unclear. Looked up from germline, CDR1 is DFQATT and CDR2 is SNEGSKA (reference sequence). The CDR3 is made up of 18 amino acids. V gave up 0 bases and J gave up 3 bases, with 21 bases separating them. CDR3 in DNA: TGCAGTGCTAGAGATCTCTTGAAGGTCGGAGGATACAATCAGCCCCAGCATTTT. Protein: CSARDLLKVGGYNQPQHF.

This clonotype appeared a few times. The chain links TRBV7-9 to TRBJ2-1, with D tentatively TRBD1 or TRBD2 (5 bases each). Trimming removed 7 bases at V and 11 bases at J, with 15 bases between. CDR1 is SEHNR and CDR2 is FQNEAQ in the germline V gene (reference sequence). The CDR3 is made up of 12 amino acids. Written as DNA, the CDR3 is TGTGCCAGCACCACCGGTTTGGGACAGCAGTTCTTC. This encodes CASTTGLGQQFF.

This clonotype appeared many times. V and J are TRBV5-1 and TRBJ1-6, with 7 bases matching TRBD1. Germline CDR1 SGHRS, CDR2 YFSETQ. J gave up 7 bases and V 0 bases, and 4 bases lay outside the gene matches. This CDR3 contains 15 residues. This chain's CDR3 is CASSLVSGGNSPLHF. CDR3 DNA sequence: TGCGCCAGCAGCTTGGTCTCAGGGGGGAATTCACCCCTCCACTTT.

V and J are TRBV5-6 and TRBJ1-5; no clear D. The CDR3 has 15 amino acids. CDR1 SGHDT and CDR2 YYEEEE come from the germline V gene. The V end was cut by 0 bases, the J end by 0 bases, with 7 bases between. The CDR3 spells CASSLGRYSNQPQHF. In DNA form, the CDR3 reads TGTGCCAGCAGCTTGGGGCGGTATAGCAATCAGCCCCAGCATTTT.

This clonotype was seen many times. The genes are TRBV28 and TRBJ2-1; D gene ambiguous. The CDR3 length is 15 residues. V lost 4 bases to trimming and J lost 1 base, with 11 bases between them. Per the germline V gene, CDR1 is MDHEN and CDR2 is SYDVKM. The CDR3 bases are TGTGCCAGCAGTTCCCCGATTCGGTCCTACAATGAGCAGTTCTTC. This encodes CASSSPIRSYNEQFF.

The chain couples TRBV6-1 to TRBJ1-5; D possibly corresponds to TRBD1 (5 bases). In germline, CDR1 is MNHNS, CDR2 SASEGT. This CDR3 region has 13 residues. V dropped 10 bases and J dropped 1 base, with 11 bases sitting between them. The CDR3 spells CATRGGSNQPQHF. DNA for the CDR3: TGTGCCACAAGGGGTGGGAGCAATCAGCCCCAGCATTTT.

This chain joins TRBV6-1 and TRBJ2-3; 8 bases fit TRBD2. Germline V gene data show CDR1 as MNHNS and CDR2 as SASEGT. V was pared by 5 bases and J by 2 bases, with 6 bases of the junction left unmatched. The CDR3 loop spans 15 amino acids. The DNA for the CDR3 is TGTGCCAGCAGTTCGGCGGGACTAGACACAGATACGCAGTATTTT. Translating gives CASSSAGLDTDTQYF.

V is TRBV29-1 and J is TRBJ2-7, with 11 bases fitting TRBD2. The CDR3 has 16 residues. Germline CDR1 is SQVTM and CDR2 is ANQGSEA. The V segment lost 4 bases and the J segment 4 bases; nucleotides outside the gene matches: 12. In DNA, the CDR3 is TGCAGCGTTGTAGGGCTAGCGGGAGGCGGGGTGTACGAGCAGTACTTC. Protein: CSVVGLAGGGVYEQYF.

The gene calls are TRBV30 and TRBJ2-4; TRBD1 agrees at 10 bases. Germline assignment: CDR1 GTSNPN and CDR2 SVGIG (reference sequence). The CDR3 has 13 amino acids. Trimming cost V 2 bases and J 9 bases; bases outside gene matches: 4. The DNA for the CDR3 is TGTGCCTGGAGTCCCCGGGACAGGGGCATTCAGTACTTC. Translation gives CAWSPRDRGIQYF.

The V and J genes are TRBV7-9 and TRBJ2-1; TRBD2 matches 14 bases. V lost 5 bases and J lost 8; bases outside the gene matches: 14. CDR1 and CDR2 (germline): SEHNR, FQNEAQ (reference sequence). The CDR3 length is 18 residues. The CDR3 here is CASSPRGLAGEKWDEQFF. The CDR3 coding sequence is TGTGCCAGCAGCCCCCGGGGACTAGCGGGAGAGAAATGGGATGAGCAGTTCTTC.

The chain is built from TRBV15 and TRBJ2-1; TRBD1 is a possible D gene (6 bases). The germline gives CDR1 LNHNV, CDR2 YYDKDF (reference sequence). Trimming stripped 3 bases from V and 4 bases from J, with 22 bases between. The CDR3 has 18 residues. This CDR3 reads CATSSRDTHQYKYNEQFF. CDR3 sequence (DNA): TGTGCCACCAGCAGCCGGGACACCCACCAATACAAGTACAATGAGCAGTTCTTC.

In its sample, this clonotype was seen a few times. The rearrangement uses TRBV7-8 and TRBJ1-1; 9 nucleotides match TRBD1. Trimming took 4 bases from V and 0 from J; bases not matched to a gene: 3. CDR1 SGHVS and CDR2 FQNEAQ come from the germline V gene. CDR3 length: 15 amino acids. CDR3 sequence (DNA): TGTGCCAGCAGCTGGGGGGACAGGGTGAACACTGAAGCTTTCTTT. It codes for CASSWGDRVNTEAFF.

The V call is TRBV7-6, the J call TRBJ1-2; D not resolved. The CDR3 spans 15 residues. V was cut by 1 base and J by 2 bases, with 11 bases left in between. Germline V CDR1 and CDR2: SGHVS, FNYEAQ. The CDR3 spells CASSLEPETNYGYTF. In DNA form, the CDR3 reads TGTGCCAGCAGCTTAGAACCGGAAACGAACTATGGCTACACCTTC.

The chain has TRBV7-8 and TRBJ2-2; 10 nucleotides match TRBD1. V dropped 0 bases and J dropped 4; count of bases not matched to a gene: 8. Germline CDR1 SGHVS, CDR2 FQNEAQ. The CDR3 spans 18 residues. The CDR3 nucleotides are TGTGCCAGCAGCTTAGCGACAGGGGGCTACTCGAGCACCGGGGAGCTGTTTTTT. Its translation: CASSLATGGYSSTGELFF.

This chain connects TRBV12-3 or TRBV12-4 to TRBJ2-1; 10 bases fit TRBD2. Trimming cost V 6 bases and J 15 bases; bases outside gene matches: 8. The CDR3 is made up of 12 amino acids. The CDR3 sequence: CASRTSGRSTFF. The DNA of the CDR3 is TGTGCCAGCAGGACTAGCGGGCGTTCCACGTTCTTC.

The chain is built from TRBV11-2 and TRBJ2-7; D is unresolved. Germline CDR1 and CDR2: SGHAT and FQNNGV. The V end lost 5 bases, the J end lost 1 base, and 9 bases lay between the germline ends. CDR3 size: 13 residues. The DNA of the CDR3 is TGTGCCAGCAGCCTCGGATGGTCCTACGAGCAGTACTTC. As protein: CASSLGWSYEQYF.

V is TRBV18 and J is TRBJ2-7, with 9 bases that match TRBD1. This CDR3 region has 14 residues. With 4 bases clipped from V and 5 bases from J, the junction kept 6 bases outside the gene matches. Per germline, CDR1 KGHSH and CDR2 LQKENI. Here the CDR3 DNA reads TGTGCCAGCTCACAAACAGGGGGCTTGGACGAGCAGTACTTC. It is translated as CASSQTGGLDEQYF.